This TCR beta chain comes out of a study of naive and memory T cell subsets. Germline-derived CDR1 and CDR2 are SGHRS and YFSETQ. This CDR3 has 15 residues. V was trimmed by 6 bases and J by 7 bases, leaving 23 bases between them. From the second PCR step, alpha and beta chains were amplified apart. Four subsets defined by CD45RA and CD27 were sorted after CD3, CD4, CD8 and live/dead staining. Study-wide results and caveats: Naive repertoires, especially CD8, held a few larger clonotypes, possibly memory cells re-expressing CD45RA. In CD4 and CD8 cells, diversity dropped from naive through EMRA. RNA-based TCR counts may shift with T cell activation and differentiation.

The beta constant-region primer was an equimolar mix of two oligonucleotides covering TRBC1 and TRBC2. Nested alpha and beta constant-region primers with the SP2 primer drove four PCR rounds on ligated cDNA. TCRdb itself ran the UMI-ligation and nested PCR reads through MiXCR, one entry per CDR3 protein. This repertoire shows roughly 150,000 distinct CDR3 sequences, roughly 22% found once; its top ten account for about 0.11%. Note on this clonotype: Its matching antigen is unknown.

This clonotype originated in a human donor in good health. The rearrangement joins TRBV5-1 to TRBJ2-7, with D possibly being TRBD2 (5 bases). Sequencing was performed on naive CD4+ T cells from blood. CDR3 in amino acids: CASTRLGFGPGEQYF. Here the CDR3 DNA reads TGCGCCAGCACCCGCCTTGGGTTCGGCCCGGGGGAGCAGTACTTC.